This T cell receptor beta chain emerged from a study of blood T cell repertoires in COVID-19. Across the whole study: COVID-19 samples from acute and convalescent phases originated in the United States, Italy and Spain. From T cells, B-cell-depleted T cells, or PBMCs came the material, which was cDNA or gDNA.

Original data processing: Estimates of nucleated cell counts were drawn from the amplification of reference gene primers. TCRdb's table, derived via immunoSEQ multiplex PCR, lists solely in-frame clones and lacks some. V and J calls and clone size are copied from that table; D and trimming were computed from the DNA. The sample comprises a few hundred thousand clones, around 87% of which are singletons, and around 3% rests with the top ten. Deletions cut 6 bases from V and 1 base from J, with 15 bases between. The germline gives CDR1 SQVTM, CDR2 ANQGSEA. There are 14 residues in the CDR3. V gene TRBV29-1 combines with J gene TRBJ1-2; D uncertain. Material for sequencing was peripheral blood. This receptor was identified in a human donor in a cohort sampled during active COVID-19. CDR3 bases: TGCAGCGTCAGATTCAACGGGGTTAACTATGGCTACACCTTC. Its protein is CSVRFNGVNYGYTF.